This TCR beta chain was profiled in a study of T cell repertoires in ileal Crohn's disease (dated by TCRdb to the late 2010s). As for the study more broadly: Median disease duration was about eight years, and about 40% of patients were identified as active smokers at the time of surgery. A total of about 170 mucosal samples from about 50 patients were sequenced, with samples obtained at several locations on the surgical specimen and at postoperative endoscopy. Roughly half of the patients were given postoperative therapy, with 15 to 20 on anti-TNF agents and about a dozen on thiopurines. TCR repertoire analysis was performed in around 60 Crohn's disease patients drawn from a prospective multicentre cohort. A Rutgeerts score higher than i0 was the definition used for endoscopic postoperative recurrence. All patients had surgery for a complication: stricturing disease in about 60% and penetrating disease in 39%. The study ran alongside a multicentre cohort designed to identify predictors of early endoscopic recurrence after ileocolonic resection. On the study overall, not on this receptor specifically: A significantly higher proportion of clonal expansions was observed in active smokers at surgery than in non-smokers (about 25% vs 20%, p=0.02). Endoscopic recurrence was linked to a higher percentage of high-frequency clones at surgery, and recurrence occurred in every patient whose clonality exceeded 26.8% (18/57). Compared with CD4 T cells, sorted CD8 T cells held more high-frequency clones, which suggests that the mucosal expansions were mostly CD8. Only a subgroup of patients, of unstated size, had mucosal CD4 and CD8 T cells sorted and sequenced.

Adults with ileal or ileocolonic Crohn's disease for whom ileocolonic resection was indicated were considered eligible. Whole ileal mucosal biopsies were kept frozen at -80 degrees C prior to DNA extraction. Genomic DNA was extracted from frozen whole biopsies using a TRizol-based method and was quantified with a NanoDrop 2000 spectrophotometer. For commercial TCRB immunosequencing, about 500 nanograms of biopsy DNA were submitted for each sample. Adaptive Biotechnology amplified CDR3 regions from genomic DNA with a two-step multiplex PCR that controlled for amplification bias. The first PCR used primers for every V and J gene segment; the second PCR added barcodes and Illumina adapters. CDR3 libraries were sequenced using an Illumina instrument. The authors processed their data as follows. The analysis drew on both the pipelines supplied by the vendor and custom analysis of the raw data in R/Bioconductor running R version 3.3.0. Clonality, ranging from 0 to 1, was calculated as the inverse of the normalised Shannon entropy of all productive clones. The repertoire share taken up by the top 100 clones defined high-frequency clones, and only clones that passed a 95% confidence test were kept. Repertoire diversity was measured with the Simpson index, and overlap between samples was measured with the Morisita-Horn index. What TCRdb holds here is the immuneACCESS table cut down to in-frame rearrangements. Part of the clones is not present; checked against another copy, under half of the missing clones reflect an unresolved V gene, and the others are unexplained. Clone size and the V and J calls come from that table; the DNA yielded D and trimming. The sample contains a few thousand clones, 70% to 80% of them found a single time. The top ten clonotypes cover roughly 15% of the sample.

A note on this clone: Its antigen target is currently unknown. No quality values exist for individual bases; no much larger clone is one base distant.

The clonotype was recovered from an adult with Crohn's disease. The sequencing input was ileal tissue.

In nucleotide form, the sequence is TGTGCCAGTAGTCGACTAGCGGGAGCAGTATTTACAGATACGCAGTATTTT. Its translation reads: CASSRLAGAVFTDTQYF. This chain is built from TRBV19 and TRBJ2-3, with 12 bases aligning to TRBD2. After removal of 5 bases from V and 3 bases from J, the junction retains 9 bases not matched to a gene. From cysteine to phenylalanine, the CDR3 is 17 amino acids long. The CDR3 DNA has 51 bases and is translated from base 1. Per the germline V gene (reference sequence), LNHDA is the CDR1 and SQIVND is the CDR2.